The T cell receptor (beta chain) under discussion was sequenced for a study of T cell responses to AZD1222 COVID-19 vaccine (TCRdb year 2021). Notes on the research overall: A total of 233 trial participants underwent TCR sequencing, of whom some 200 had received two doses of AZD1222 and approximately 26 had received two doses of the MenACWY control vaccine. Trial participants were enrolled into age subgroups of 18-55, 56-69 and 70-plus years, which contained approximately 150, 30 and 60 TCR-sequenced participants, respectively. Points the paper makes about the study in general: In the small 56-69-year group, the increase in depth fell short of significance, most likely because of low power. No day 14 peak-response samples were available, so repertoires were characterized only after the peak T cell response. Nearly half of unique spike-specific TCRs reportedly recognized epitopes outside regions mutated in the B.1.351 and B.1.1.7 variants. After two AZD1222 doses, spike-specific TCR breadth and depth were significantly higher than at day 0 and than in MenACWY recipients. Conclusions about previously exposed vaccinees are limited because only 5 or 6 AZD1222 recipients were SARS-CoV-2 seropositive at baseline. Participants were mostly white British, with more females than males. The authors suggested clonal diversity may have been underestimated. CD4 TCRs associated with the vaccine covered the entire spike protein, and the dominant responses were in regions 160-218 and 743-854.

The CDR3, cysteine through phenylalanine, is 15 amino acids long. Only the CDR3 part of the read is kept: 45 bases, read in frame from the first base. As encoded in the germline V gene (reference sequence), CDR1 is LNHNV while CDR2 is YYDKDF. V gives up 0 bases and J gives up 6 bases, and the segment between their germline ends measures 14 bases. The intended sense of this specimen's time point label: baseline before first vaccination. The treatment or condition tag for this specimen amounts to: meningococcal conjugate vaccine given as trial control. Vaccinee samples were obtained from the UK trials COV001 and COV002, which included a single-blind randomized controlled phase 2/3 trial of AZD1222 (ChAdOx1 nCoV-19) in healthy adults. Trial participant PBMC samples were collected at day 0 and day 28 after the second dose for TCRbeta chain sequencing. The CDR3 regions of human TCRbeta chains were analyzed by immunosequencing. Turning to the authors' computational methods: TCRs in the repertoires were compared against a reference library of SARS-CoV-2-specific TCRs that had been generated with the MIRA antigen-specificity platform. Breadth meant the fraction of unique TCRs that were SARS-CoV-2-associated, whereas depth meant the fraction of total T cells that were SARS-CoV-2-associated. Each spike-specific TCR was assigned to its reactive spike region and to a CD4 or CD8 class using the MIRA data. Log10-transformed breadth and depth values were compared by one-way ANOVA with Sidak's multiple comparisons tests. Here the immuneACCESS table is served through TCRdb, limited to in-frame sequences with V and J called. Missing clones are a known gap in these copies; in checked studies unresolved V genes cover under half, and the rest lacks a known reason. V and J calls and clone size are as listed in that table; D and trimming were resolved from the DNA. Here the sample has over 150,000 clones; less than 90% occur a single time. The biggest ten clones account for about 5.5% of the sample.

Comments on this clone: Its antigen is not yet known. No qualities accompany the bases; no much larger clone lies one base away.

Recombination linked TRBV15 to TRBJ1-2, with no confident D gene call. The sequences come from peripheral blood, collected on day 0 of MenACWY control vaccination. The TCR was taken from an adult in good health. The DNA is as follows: TGTGCCACCAGCAGAGATCGACAAGATGCTAATGGCTACACCTTC. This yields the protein CATSRDRQDANGYTF.